The next 29 T cell receptor beta chains were all read from a single sample in a study of graft-versus-host responses after intestinal transplantation. This table comes from immunoSEQ multiplex PCR, and its TCRdb copy is limited to in-frame clones, with some not included. The sample carries about 70,000 clones, 94% recorded once. The antigens of these receptors remain unknown. The material was unstimulated CD8+ T cells sorted from spleen or lymph node cells, obtained before intestinal transplant. The source is a human donor who received an intestinal transplant.

Notes on this clone: At one end, the junction sequence differs from germline, possibly due to a read error. The chain joins TRBV19 to TRBJ2-1, with unresolved D. CDR3 length equals 13 residues. Germline V CDR1 and CDR2: LNHDA, SQIVND (reference sequence). This chain's CDR3 is CASSFPSHNEQFF. CDR3 coding DNA: TGTGCCAGTAGTTTCCCCTCCCACAATGAGCAGTTCTTC.

The chain links TRBV19 to TRBJ2-3; no clear D. CDR1 is LNHDA and CDR2 is SQIVND in the germline V gene (reference sequence). Between the trimmed V and J ends, which lost 1 base and 1 base, there was a span of 18 bases. The CDR3 length is 18 residues. In DNA form, the CDR3 reads TGTGCCAGTAGTATAGTGGGGATAGCAGCCGAGCGCACAGATACGCAGTATTTT. It encodes CASSIVGIAAERTDTQYF.

CDR3 loop: CASSDPGLANEQFF. CDR3 coding DNA: TGTGCCAGCAGCGACCCGGGACTAGCGAATGAGCAGTTCTTC. The J gene is TRBJ2-1, the V gene TRBV9; TRBD2 matches 10 bases. The length of the CDR3 is 14 residues. With V trimmed by 3 bases and J by 7 bases, 4 bases remained unmatched. The germline CDR1 and CDR2 sequences are SGDLS and YYNGEE.

This chain uses TRBV10-1 with TRBJ2-7, with no clear D. The CDR3 spans 12 residues. V was cut by 11 bases and J by 3 bases, with 14 bases left in between. The germline gives CDR1 WNHNN, CDR2 SYGVQD (reference sequence). CDR3 in amino acids: CARPLDVYEQYF. DNA of the CDR3: TGCGCCCGGCCCCTGGACGTCTACGAGCAGTACTTC.

This chain connects TRBV9 to TRBJ2-1; the D gene is possibly TRBD2 (6 bases). Germline V gene data show CDR1 as SGDLS and CDR2 as YYNGEE. This CDR3 is built from 16 residues. Trimming stripped 4 bases from V and 3 bases from J, with 17 bases between. CDR3 residues: CASSPLGRLRYNEQFF. The DNA of the CDR3 is TGTGCCAGCAGCCCGCTTGGGAGGCTCCGCTACAATGAGCAGTTCTTC.

The J gene is TRBJ2-2, the V gene TRBV19; D unclear. Deletions cut 8 bases from V and 2 bases from J, with 3 bases between. This CDR3 is built from 11 residues. Germline CDR1 reads LNHDA; CDR2 reads SQIVND (reference sequence). CDR3 sequence (DNA): TGTGCCAGTCAAAACACCGGGGAGCTGTTTTTT. Its protein is CASQNTGELFF.

J is TRBJ2-1 and V is TRBV10-2, with TRBD2 identical over 8 bases. Germline lookup yields CDR1 WSHSY and CDR2 SAAADI. The CDR3 runs 15 residues. V lost 10 bases, J lost 1 base, and 9 bases stayed unmatched. CDR3 residues: CATGSGMGSYNEQFF. CDR3 DNA: TGCGCCACCGGTAGCGGGATGGGGTCCTACAATGAGCAGTTCTTC.

The rearrangement links TRBV15 to TRBJ2-3, with TRBD2 identical over 7 bases. V trimming: 0 bases; J trimming: 1 base; junction bases outside the gene matches: 13. The germline CDR1 and CDR2 sequences are LNHNV and YYDKDF (reference sequence). The CDR3 has 19 residues. CDR3 protein: CATSRDIGLDDAGTDTQYF. The CDR3 bases are TGTGCCACCAGCAGAGATATAGGACTAGACGATGCGGGCACAGATACGCAGTATTTT.

This chain joins TRBV2 and TRBJ2-7; 10 bases map to TRBD2. CDR1 is SNHLY, CDR2 FYNNEI, per germline. V lost 7 bases and J lost 3; bases outside the gene matches: 12. The CDR3 has 16 amino acids. The CDR3 protein is CASTEPSSGSYYEQYF. The CDR3 DNA sequence: TGTGCCAGCACCGAACCCTCTAGCGGGAGTTACTACGAGCAGTACTTC.

The chain links TRBV27 to TRBJ2-7; D ambiguous. Germline V gives CDR1 MNHEY, CDR2 SMNVEV (reference sequence). The CDR3 spans 12 residues. V was pared by 8 bases and J by 4 bases, with 12 bases between. The CDR3 DNA reads TGTGCCAGCTCACCAGGACCATACGAGCAGTACTTC. Encoded protein: CASSPGPYEQYF.

The V call is TRBV30, the J call TRBJ1-1; perhaps TRBD1 as D (5 bases). Trimming stripped 4 bases from V and 0 bases from J, with 18 bases between. The germline V gene has CDR1 GTSNPN and CDR2 SVGIG (reference sequence). The CDR3 runs to 16 residues. As DNA, the CDR3 is TGTGCCTGGACGCTGATGGTGCGGGGGATGAACACTGAAGCTTTCTTT. Translating gives CAWTLMVRGMNTEAFF.

The rearrangement links TRBV19 to TRBJ1-6; D unclear. Germline CDR1 is LNHDA and CDR2 is SQIVND (reference sequence). The CDR3 has 16 amino acids. Trimming removed 5 bases from V and 8 bases from J, with 19 bases in between. In nucleotides, the CDR3 is TGTGCCAGTAGTGGCGGGGAAGGCGCCTGGGATTCACCCCTCCACTTT. It is translated as CASSGGEGAWDSPLHF.

The J gene is TRBJ2-1, the V gene TRBV7-8; a possible D gene is TRBD1 (5 bases). The CDR3 covers 14 residues. Germline CDR1 SGHVS, CDR2 FQNEAQ. The ends were cut back, 5 bases at V and 5 bases at J, with 13 bases in the middle. CDR3 nucleotides: TGTGCCAGCAGCCAGGGTCCCGGCGACAATGAGCAGTTCTTC. As protein: CASSQGPGDNEQFF.

The chain employs TRBV10-3 and TRBJ2-7; D not certain. CDR3 length: 12 residues. V lost 0 bases, J lost 6 bases, and 6 bases lay in between. Germline V CDR1 and CDR2: ENHRY, SYGVKD. CDR3 bases: TGTGCCATCAGTGAGTCGTACCCCGAGCAGTACTTC. The encoded protein is CAISESYPEQYF.

This clone appeared once. This sequence joins TRBV5-1 and TRBJ1-2, with 9 bases matching TRBD1. The germline V gene encodes CDR1 SGHRS and CDR2 YFSETQ. The junction had 6 bases not matched to a gene; V was cut back by 0 bases and J by 3 bases. The CDR3 contains 16 residues. This chain's CDR3 is CASSLGRDRVDYGYTF. CDR3 bases: TGCGCCAGCAGCTTGGGTAGGGACAGGGTGGACTATGGCTACACCTTC.

The CDR3 DNA reads as TGTGCCAGCAGACCCGCGGGACTAGCGATGCACGAGACCCAGTACTTC. The encoded protein is CASRPAGLAMHETQYF. The V and J genes are TRBV27 and TRBJ2-5, with 10 bases identical to TRBD2. CDR3 length: 16 residues. Germline V gene sequence: CDR1 MNHEY, CDR2 SMNVEV (reference sequence). V shed 6 bases and J 5 bases; nucleotides not matched to a gene: 12.

V is TRBV7-4 and J is TRBJ2-1, with a possible D match to TRBD1 (6 bases). V lost 5 bases to trimming and J lost 0 bases, with 11 bases between them. Germline loops: CDR1 SGHVT, CDR2 SQSDAQ. This CDR3 has 15 residues. CDR3 loop: CASSIRDTSYNEQFF. In nucleotides, the CDR3 is TGTGCCAGCAGCATCCGGGACACCTCCTACAATGAGCAGTTCTTC. The variable domain in full, with the rest retrieved from reference TRBV7-4 and TRBJ2-1, is GAGVSQSPRYKVAKRGRDVALRCDSISGHVTLYWYRQTLGQGSEVLTYSQSDAQRDKSGRPSGRFSAERPERSVSTLKIQRTEQGDSAVYLCASSIRDTSYNEQFFGPGTRLTVL.

J is TRBJ2-1 and V is TRBV2; D possibly corresponds to TRBD1 (5 bases). CDR1 and CDR2 (germline): SNHLY, FYNNEI. This CDR3 region has 18 residues. The V end lost 3 bases, the J end lost 0 bases, and 18 bases lay between the germline ends. CDR3 in DNA: TGTGCCAGCAGTGACGACCCTACTTACAGGTTCTCCTACAATGAGCAGTTCTTC. Its protein product is CASSDDPTYRFSYNEQFF.

The chain couples TRBV27 to TRBJ2-3, with a weak D call TRBD1 (6 bases). The CDR3 totals 16 residues. Germline V gives CDR1 MNHEY, CDR2 SMNVEV (reference sequence). V gave up 3 bases and J gave up 3 bases, with 16 bases separating them. For the CDR3, the DNA is TGTGCCAGCAGTTTCCACAGGGACCTTGCGACAGATACGCAGTATTTT. Translation: CASSFHRDLATDTQYF.

The chain couples TRBV9 to TRBJ2-1, with a tentative D call TRBD2 (6 bases). Trimming took 0 bases from V and 4 from J, leaving 11 bases between them. The CDR3 runs to 15 residues. Germline assignment: CDR1 SGDLS and CDR2 YYNGEE. The CDR3 DNA reads as TGTGCCAGCAGCGTAGCGGGAGAGTCGTACAATGAGCAGTTCTTC. It specifies CASSVAGESYNEQFF.

V and J are TRBV10-2 and TRBJ2-3; 10 bases fit TRBD1. The length of the CDR3 is 12 residues. Unmatched junction bases numbered 2, after V lost 10 bases and J lost 4 bases. Germline CDR1 WSHSY, CDR2 SAAADI. CDR3: CATGQGADTQYF. Here the CDR3 DNA reads TGCGCCACAGGACAGGGGGCAGATACGCAGTATTTT.

This chain connects TRBV6-5 to TRBJ2-1; D ambiguous. V lost 2 bases and J 8 bases, leaving 4 bases between the germline ends. The CDR3 is 11 amino acids. Germline-derived CDR1 and CDR2 are MNHEY and SVGAGI. In DNA form, the CDR3 reads TGTGCCAGCAGTTACATGGATGAGCAGTTCTTC. Protein: CASSYMDEQFF.

This sequence joins TRBV28 and TRBJ1-5; 7 bases are shared with TRBD1. The junction had 12 bases not matched to a gene; V was cut back by 6 bases and J by 4 bases. Germline CDR1 MDHEN, CDR2 SYDVKM. The CDR3 contains 16 residues. Here the CDR3 reads CASRPATGAKNQPQHF. CDR3 DNA: TGTGCCAGCAGACCGGCCACAGGGGCGAAAAATCAGCCCCAGCATTTT.

The rearrangement joins TRBV27 to TRBJ2-1; the D gene is possibly TRBD1 (6 bases). The CDR3 length is 16 residues. Looked up from germline, CDR1 is MNHEY and CDR2 is SMNVEV (reference sequence). V dropped 6 bases and J dropped 4 bases, with 19 bases sitting between them. This CDR3 is CASSLLTGRNYNEQFF. CDR3 nucleotides: TGTGCCAGCAGCCTTCTGACAGGACGTAATTACAATGAGCAGTTCTTC.

This chain joins TRBV4-2 and TRBJ2-3; D gene unclear. Germline-derived CDR1 and CDR2 are LGHNA and YNFKEQ. The V end was cut by 2 bases, the J end by 6 bases, with 12 bases between. The length of the CDR3 is 14 residues. CDR3 bases: TGTGCCAGCAGCCAAAGGGTGGGTGTGGATACGCAGTATTTT. Its protein is CASSQRVGVDTQYF.

For the CDR3, the DNA is TGTGCCAGCAGCTATACCGGACGGGCTAACTATGGCTACACCTTC. Translating it yields CASSYTGRANYGYTF. The V and J genes are TRBV27 and TRBJ1-2; D unresolved. V dropped 6 bases and J dropped 0 bases, with 14 bases sitting between them. Germline CDR1 reads MNHEY; CDR2 reads SMNVEV (reference sequence). CDR3 length: 15 amino acids.

The chain uses TRBV5-1 and TRBJ2-2; possibly TRBD1 for D (5 bases). CDR3 length: 19 amino acids. V lost 1 base and J 2 bases, leaving 21 bases between the germline ends. Germline V gene sequence: CDR1 SGHRS, CDR2 YFSETQ. The DNA for the CDR3 is TGCGCCAGCAGCTTGAACAGGCTCGTCGGGCAGGACAACACCGGGGAGCTGTTTTTT. Protein product: CASSLNRLVGQDNTGELFF.

This clone was counted a single time. V gene TRBV4-1 combines with J gene TRBJ2-2; 8 bases are a match to TRBD1. The CDR3 length is 16 residues. Germline loops: CDR1 MGHRA, CDR2 YSYEKL. Trimming at V came to 4 bases and at J to 2 bases, leaving 6 bases not matched to a gene. CDR3: CASSPRTGINTGELFF. The CDR3 DNA follows: TGCGCCAGCAGCCCAAGGACAGGGATTAACACCGGGGAGCTGTTTTTT.

CDR3 protein: CASSDSGQVFLGEKLFF. The CDR3 DNA is TGTGCCAGCAGTGATTCGGGACAGGTTTTCCTCGGAGAAAAACTGTTTTTT. The V and J genes are TRBV6-1 and TRBJ1-4; TRBD1 matches 8 bases. Germline V gives CDR1 MNHNS, CDR2 SASEGT. The junction had 14 bases not matched to a gene; V was cut back by 3 bases and J by 8 bases. There are 17 residues in the CDR3.